The 18 T cell receptor beta chains reported below all come from one sample, sequenced in a study of shared clonotypes between healthy human individuals. Here immunoSEQ multiplex PCR was the method, and the copy in TCRdb shows in-frame clones only, minus some. In the table there are 2 million to 2.5 million clones, 95% of which are singletons. Sequencing input: naive CD4+ T cells sorted from blood. Subset denoted: CD45RA+ positively selected. These receptors all come from a man between 18 and 29 years old in good health.

CDR3 coding DNA: TGTGCCTGGAGTGCCCCTCCGGGACAGGGCTTAGCCAAAAACATTCAGTACTTC. This encodes CAWSAPPGQGLAKNIQYF. V usage is TRBV30 and J usage is TRBJ2-4, with 9 bases lining up with TRBD1. There are 18 residues in the CDR3. The germline gives CDR1 GTSNPN, CDR2 SVGIG (reference sequence). Trimming at V came to 1 base and at J to 0 bases, leaving 10 bases not matched to a gene. Supplemented by reference TRBV30 and TRBJ2-4, the full variable domain reads SQTIHQWPATLVQPVGSPLSLECTVEGTSNPNLYWYRQAAGRGLQLLFYSVGIGQISSEVPQNLSASRPQDRQFILSSKKLLLSDSGFYLCAWSAPPGQGLAKNIQYFGAGTRLSVL.

Details on this clone: This sample also contains other DNA sequences that code for the same CDR3. V and J are TRBV10-3 and TRBJ2-5; 9 nucleotides align to TRBD1. V trimming: 2 bases; J trimming: 5 bases; junction bases outside the gene matches: 3. The CDR3 runs 14 residues. Germline V gene sequence: CDR1 ENHRY, CDR2 SYGVKD. The CDR3 loop is CAISETGGRETQYF. The CDR3 DNA sequence: TGTGCCATCAGTGAGACAGGGGGCCGGGAGACCCAGTACTTC.

The V and J genes are TRBV2 and TRBJ1-3; TRBD1 matches 9 bases. This CDR3 contains 15 residues. With 6 bases clipped from V and 5 bases from J, the junction kept 8 bases outside the gene matches. Looked up from germline, CDR1 is SNHLY and CDR2 is FYNNEI. CDR3 residues: CASSPGQGLRNTIYF. As DNA, the CDR3 is TGTGCCAGCAGCCCGGGACAGGGCCTCCGAAACACCATATATTTT. Combining the CDR3 with reference TRBV2 and TRBJ1-3 gives the whole variable domain EPEVTQTPSHQVTQMGQEVILRCVPISNHLYFYWYRQILGQKVEFLVSFYNNEISEKSEIFDDQFSVERPDGSNFTLKIRSTKLEDSAMYFCASSPGQGLRNTIYFGEGSWLTVV.

J is TRBJ2-7 and V is TRBV5-1, with 9 nucleotides matching TRBD2. J lost 3 bases, V lost 0 bases, and 13 bases had no gene match. Germline CDR1 SGHRS, CDR2 YFSETQ. CDR3 size: 18 residues. Here the CDR3 reads CASSLAPGLAGRGYEQYF. CDR3 nucleotides: TGCGCCAGCAGCTTGGCCCCGGGGCTAGCGGGGAGGGGCTACGAGCAGTACTTC.

The chain is built from TRBV10-3 and TRBJ1-2; D unclear. This CDR3 is 14 amino acids long. The V gene's germline CDR1 is ENHRY and CDR2 SYGVKD. As DNA, the CDR3 is TGTGCTATCTCCTCGGCCGCAGCGGAAAATGGCTACACCTTC. Encoded protein: CAISSAAAENGYTF.

The chain links TRBV27 to TRBJ2-2; weak D call: TRBD1 (6 bases). The CDR3 consists of 13 residues. Germline V gene sequence: CDR1 MNHEY, CDR2 SMNVEV (reference sequence). The V and J ends lost 5 bases and 7 bases respectively, with 11 bases between them. Here the CDR3 DNA reads TGTGCCAGCAGTCCACAGGGTCTCGGGGAGCTGTTTTTT. Translating gives CASSPQGLGELFF.

The chain uses TRBV5-6 and TRBJ2-7; D tentatively fits TRBD1 or TRBD2 (5 bases each). Trimming stripped 6 bases from V and 6 bases from J, with 10 bases between. The CDR3 length is 11 residues. Germline CDR1 reads SGHDT; CDR2 reads YYEEEE. For the CDR3, the DNA is TGTGCCAGCACCCGAGGGGTCGAGCAGTACTTC. Its translation: CASTRGVEQYF.

This clone was seen once. V and J are TRBV7-2 and TRBJ1-5, with unresolved D. V was pared by 1 base and J by 2 bases, with 12 bases between. Germline V CDR1 and CDR2: SGHTA, FQGNSA. This CDR3 has 16 amino acids. The CDR3 is CASSLGALGGNQPQHF. The DNA for the CDR3 is TGTGCCAGCAGCTTAGGGGCCCTCGGGGGCAATCAGCCCCAGCATTTT. The complete variable domain, with remaining parts taken from reference TRBV7-2 and TRBJ1-5, reads GAGVSQSPSNKVTEKGKDVELRCDPISGHTALYWYRQSLGQGLEFLIYFQGNSAPDKSGLPSDRFSAERTGGSVSTLTIQRTQQEDSAVYLCASSLGALGGNQPQHFGDGTRLSIL.

For the CDR3, the DNA is TGCGCCAGCAGCCAAGAACCGGCCCCGAACACCGGGGAGCTGTTTTTT. Its protein is CASSQEPAPNTGELFF. The rearrangement joins TRBV4-1 to TRBJ2-2; D not certain. CDR1 and CDR2 (germline): MGHRA, YSYEKL. The V and J ends lost 0 bases and 0 bases respectively, with 8 bases between them. There are 16 residues in the CDR3.

The V and J genes are TRBV6-5 and TRBJ1-5; 7 bases map to TRBD1. CDR1 is MNHEY and CDR2 is SVGAGI in the germline V gene. Trimming at V came to 0 bases and at J to 2 bases, leaving 4 bases not matched to a gene. The CDR3 is 16 amino acids. CDR3 nucleotide sequence: TGTGCCAGCAGTTACTCGTGGCAGGGGGGCAATCAGCCCCAGCATTTT. This codes for CASSYSWQGGNQPQHF.

The chain has TRBV29-1 and TRBJ1-2, with D possibly being TRBD1 (5 bases). CDR1 is SQVTM, CDR2 ANQGSEA, per germline. V lost 7 bases to trimming and J lost 7 bases, with 22 bases between them. The CDR3 consists of 14 residues. CDR3 sequence: CSDLSRVRAIGYTF. Written as DNA, the CDR3 is TGCAGCGACCTCTCCCGGGTCAGGGCCATTGGCTACACCTTC.

This chain connects TRBV7-2 to TRBJ2-7; D not certain. CDR1 is SGHTA and CDR2 is FQGNSA in the germline V gene. This CDR3 is 15 amino acids long. V was shortened by 0 bases and J by 0 bases, with 9 bases between the two germline ends. Written as DNA, the CDR3 is TGTGCCAGCAGCTTAGCGAGTGTGTCCTCCTACGAGCAGTACTTC. It yields the protein CASSLASVSSYEQYF.

This sequence joins TRBV7-5 and TRBJ1-2; the table's TRBD1 call for D was not verified on the DNA. TRBV7-5 constitutes a pseudogene. The CDR3 length is 15 residues. CDR3 sequence: CARKKGGGGCYGYTF. As DNA, the CDR3 is TGTGCCAGGAAGAAAGGGGGCGGCGGATGCTATGGCTACACCTTC.

This sequence joins TRBV14 and TRBJ2-7; D remains unclear. V was shortened by 6 bases and J by 6 bases, with 12 bases between the two germline ends. Per the germline V gene, CDR1 is SGHDN and CDR2 is FVKESK. The CDR3 spans 12 residues. The CDR3 loop is CASSPNPPEQYF. CDR3 sequence (DNA): TGTGCCAGCAGTCCAAACCCCCCCGAGCAGTACTTC.

The chain joins TRBV11-2 to TRBJ1-3; D possibly corresponds to TRBD1 (5 bases). V gave up 2 bases and J gave up 6 bases, with 11 bases separating them. Germline CDR1 and CDR2: SGHAT and FQNNGV. The CDR3 contains 14 residues. CDR3 nucleotides: TGTGCCAGCAGCTTACGGAGAGGGGCAAACACCATATATTTT. Protein: CASSLRRGANTIYF.

CDR3 amino acids: CASSKGLASFRETQYF. The CDR3 bases are TGTGCCAGCAGTAAGGGACTAGCTTCGTTCCGGGAGACCCAGTACTTC. This chain joins TRBV25-1 and TRBJ2-5; 9 positions agree with TRBD2. Looked up from germline, CDR1 is MGHDK and CDR2 is SYGVNS. The length of the CDR3 is 16 residues. Losses at the gene ends were 5 bases for V and 5 bases for J; bases not matched to a gene: 12.

The chain uses TRBV18 and TRBJ2-3; 13 bases agree with TRBD2. Germline V gene sequence: CDR1 KGHSH, CDR2 LQKENI. V lost 0 bases, J lost 8 bases, and 5 bases stayed unmatched. The CDR3 contains 16 residues. The CDR3 region has the DNA TGTGCCAGCTCACCACCGGGACTAGCGGGGACGACTACGCAGTATTTT. Residues: CASSPPGLAGTTTQYF.

The chain joins TRBV9 to TRBJ1-1; 7 bases map to TRBD1. CDR1 SGDLS and CDR2 YYNGEE come from the germline V gene. The length of the CDR3 is 16 residues. With V trimmed by 3 bases and J by 1 base, 9 bases remained unmatched. The CDR3 coding sequence is TGTGCCAGCAGCGCGCGAGGGGGCGCGGGGAACACTGAAGCTTTCTTT. Amino acids: CASSARGGAGNTEAFF.